Listed below are T cell receptor beta chains from one sample, sequenced in a study of T cells after yellow fever vaccination. TCRdb reanalysed the 5' RACE reads using MiXCR and keeps one entry per CDR3 protein. The sample yields more than 35,000 distinct CDR3 sequences, under 8% seen once. The sample was CD8+ T cells not binding an NS4B(214-222) dextramer, sorted from PBMCs, taken 45 days after the yellow fever booster vaccination. The receptors were sampled from a man aged 30 to 45 who received the YFV17D yellow fever vaccine. Each CDR3 is given with its conserved first and last residue. A D gene is named only where the DNA matches it firmly. Where a row states a size, it is once, few, many or the class of an expanded clone; other rows omit it.

v_gene	abundance	j_gene	len	d_gene	CDR3nt	CDR3aa
TRBV5-1	many	TRBJ1-1	16	.	TGCGCCAGCAGCTTGGCCGAGGGGGGGGTGAACACTGAAGCTTTCTTT	CASSLAEGGVNTEAFF
TRBV7-2	many	TRBJ2-7	14	.	TGTGCCAGCAGCCCAAGGACCAGTTACTACGAGCAGTACTTC	CASSPRTSYYEQYF
TRBV4-3	many	TRBJ2-7	14	.	TGCGCCAGCAGCCAAGGGTCCAAAGACTACGAGCAGTACTTC	CASSQGSKDYEQYF
TRBV15	many	TRBJ1-6	18	TRBD1	TGTGCCACCAGCAGAGGACAGGGATTTAGCTCCTATAATTCACCCCTCCACTTT	CATSRGQGFSSYNSPLHF
TRBV28	many	TRBJ2-2	22	TRBD2	TGTGCCAGCAGTCTAGACGCGCCGACTAGCGGGGAACGCTTTGCCCTCACCGGGGAGCTGTTTTTT	CASSLDAPTSGERFALTGELFF
TRBV6-1	many	TRBJ2-7	14	.	TGTGCCAGCAACCAAGGGGGAGTGGAATTCGAGCAGTACTTC	CASNQGGVEFEQYF
TRBV18	many	TRBJ2-7	15	TRBD1	TGTGCCAGCTCACCACCGACAGGGGGGTTCTACGAGCAGTACTTC	CASSPPTGGFYEQYF
TRBV4-3	many	TRBJ2-3	15	TRBD2	TGCGCCAGCAGCCAAGATGGGGGGGAGCCAGATACGCAGTATTTT	CASSQDGGEPDTQYF
TRBV28	many	TRBJ2-3	15	TRBD1	TGTGCCAGCACCACTTACAGGGGGAGCACAGATACGCAGTATTTT	CASTTYRGSTDTQYF
TRBV7-8	few	TRBJ2-1	16	TRBD2	TGTGCCAGCAGCTTCCCCGGACTAGCAGGTTTTCATGAGCAGTTCTTC	CASSFPGLAGFHEQFF
TRBV13	.	TRBJ2-2	15	TRBD1	TGTGCCAGCAGCCCAGGGACAGGGGAGACCGGGGAGCTGTTTTTT	CASSPGTGETGELFF
TRBV29-1	.	TRBJ2-1	16	.	TGCAGCGTTGAAGGGGCCCTTGGGAGCTCCTACAATGAGCAGTTCTTC	CSVEGALGSSYNEQFF
TRBV20-1	many	TRBJ2-3	16	.	TGCAGTGCTAGAGATTCGAGCGGTTATTTTACAGATACGCAGTATTTT	CSARDSSGYFTDTQYF
TRBV12-3/TRBV12-4	many	TRBJ1-2	14	.	TGTGCCAGCAGTTTGTGGGGATCTAACTATGGCTACACCTTC	CASSLWGSNYGYTF
TRBV9	many	TRBJ2-4	13	TRBD2	TGTGCCAGCAGCCCAGCCGGGAGGGATATTCAGTACTTC	CASSPAGRDIQYF
TRBV6-5	many	TRBJ2-2	16	.	TGTGCCAGCAGGGGAGTGGGGGGGCGTTGGACCGGGGAGCTGTTTTTT	CASRGVGGRWTGELFF
TRBV7-6	few	TRBJ1-2	13	.	TGTGCCAGCAGCTTAGCGATTGCAGACGGCTACACCTTC	CASSLAIADGYTF
TRBV5-1	many	TRBJ2-1	15	TRBD2	TGCGCCACCAGATCGGAACTAGCGGGAATAAATGAGCAGTTCTTC	CATRSELAGINEQFF